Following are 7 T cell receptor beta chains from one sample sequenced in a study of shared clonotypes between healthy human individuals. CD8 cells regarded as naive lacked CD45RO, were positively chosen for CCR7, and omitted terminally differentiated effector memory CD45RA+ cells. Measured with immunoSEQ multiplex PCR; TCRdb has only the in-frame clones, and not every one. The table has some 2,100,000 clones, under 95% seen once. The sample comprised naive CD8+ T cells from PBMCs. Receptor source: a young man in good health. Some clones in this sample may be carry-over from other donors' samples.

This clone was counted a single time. CDR3 nucleotide sequence: TGTGCCAGCAGTACTAGCGACCCCTACAATGAGCAGTTCTTC. Translation: CASSTSDPYNEQFF. V usage is TRBV2 and J usage is TRBJ2-1; 7 bases align to TRBD2. V dropped 5 bases and J dropped 2; count of bases not matched to a gene: 3. The length of the CDR3 is 14 residues. Germline V gene data show CDR1 as SNHLY and CDR2 as FYNNEI. The entire variable domain, with the rest obtained from reference TRBV2 and TRBJ2-1, is as follows: EPEVTQTPSHQVTQMGQEVILRCVPISNHLYFYWYRQILGQKVEFLVSFYNNEISEKSEIFDDQFSVERPDGSNFTLKIRSTKLEDSAMYFCASSTSDPYNEQFFGPGTRLTVL.

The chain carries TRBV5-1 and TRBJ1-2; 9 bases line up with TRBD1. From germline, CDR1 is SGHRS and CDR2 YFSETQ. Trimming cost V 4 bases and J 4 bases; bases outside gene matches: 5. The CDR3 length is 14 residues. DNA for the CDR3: TGCGCCAGCAGCCAACAGGGGGCCGGCTATGGCTACACCTTC. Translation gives CASSQQGAGYGYTF.

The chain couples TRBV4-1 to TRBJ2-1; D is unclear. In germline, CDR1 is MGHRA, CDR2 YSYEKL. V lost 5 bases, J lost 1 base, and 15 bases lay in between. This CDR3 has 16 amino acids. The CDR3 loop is CASSMARDKSYNEQFF. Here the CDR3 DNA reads TGCGCCAGCAGCATGGCCCGCGACAAATCCTACAATGAGCAGTTCTTC.

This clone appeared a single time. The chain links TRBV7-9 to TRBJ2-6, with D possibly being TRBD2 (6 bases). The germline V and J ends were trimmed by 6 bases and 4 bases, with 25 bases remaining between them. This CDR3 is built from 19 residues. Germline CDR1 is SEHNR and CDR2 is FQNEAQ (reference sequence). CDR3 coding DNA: TGTGCCAGCAGTAGTATACCCCCAGGGACTGGGAAAGGGGCCAACGTCCTGACTTTC. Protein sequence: CASSSIPPGTGKGANVLTF.

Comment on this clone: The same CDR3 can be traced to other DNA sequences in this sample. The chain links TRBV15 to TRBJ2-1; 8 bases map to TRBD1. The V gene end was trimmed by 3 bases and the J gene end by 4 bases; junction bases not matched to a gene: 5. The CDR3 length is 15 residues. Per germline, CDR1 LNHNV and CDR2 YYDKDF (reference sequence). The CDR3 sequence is CATSRDRASYNEQFF. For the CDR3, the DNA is TGTGCCACCAGCAGGGACAGGGCTTCTTACAATGAGCAGTTCTTC.

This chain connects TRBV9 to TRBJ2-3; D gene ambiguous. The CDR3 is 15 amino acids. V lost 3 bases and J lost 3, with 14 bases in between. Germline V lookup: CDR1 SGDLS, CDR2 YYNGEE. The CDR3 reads CASSAFTWWTDTQYF. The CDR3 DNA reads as TGTGCCAGCAGCGCCTTCACTTGGTGGACAGATACGCAGTATTTT.

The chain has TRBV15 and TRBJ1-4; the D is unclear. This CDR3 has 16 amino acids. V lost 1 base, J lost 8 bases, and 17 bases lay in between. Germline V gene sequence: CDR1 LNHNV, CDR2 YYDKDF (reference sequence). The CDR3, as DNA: TGTGCCACCAGCAGAGCGCCGTTGGGCGGAGCAGAAAAACTGTTTTTT. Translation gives CATSRAPLGGAEKLFF.